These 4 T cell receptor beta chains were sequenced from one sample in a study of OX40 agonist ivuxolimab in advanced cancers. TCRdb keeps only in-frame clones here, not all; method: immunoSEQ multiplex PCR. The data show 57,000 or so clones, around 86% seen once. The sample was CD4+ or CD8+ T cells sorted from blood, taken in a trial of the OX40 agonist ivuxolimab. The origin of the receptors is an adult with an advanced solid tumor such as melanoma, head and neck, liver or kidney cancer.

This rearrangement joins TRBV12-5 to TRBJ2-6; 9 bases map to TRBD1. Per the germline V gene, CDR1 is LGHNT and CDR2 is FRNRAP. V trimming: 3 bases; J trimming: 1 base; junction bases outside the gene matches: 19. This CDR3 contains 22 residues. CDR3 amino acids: CASGFREGTGLGRRSGANVLTF. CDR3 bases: TGTGCTAGTGGTTTTCGAGAGGGGACAGGGTTAGGGAGGAGGTCTGGGGCCAACGTCCTGACTTTC.

The CDR3 DNA reads TGCGCCAGCAGCCACACGCCCCCAGGTGGGACTCGGTTTTATTCCTCCTACGAGCAGTACTTC. It translates to CASSHTPPGGTRFYSSYEQYF. The V call is TRBV4-1, the J call TRBJ2-7; D is possibly TRBD2 (6 bases). The length of the CDR3 is 21 residues. Germline loops: CDR1 MGHRA, CDR2 YSYEKL. Trimming removed 3 bases at V and 0 bases at J, with 30 bases between.

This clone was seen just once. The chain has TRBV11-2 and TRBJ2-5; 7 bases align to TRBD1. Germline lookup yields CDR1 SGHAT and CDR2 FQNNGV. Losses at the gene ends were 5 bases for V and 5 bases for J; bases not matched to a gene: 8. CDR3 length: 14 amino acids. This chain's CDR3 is CASSIGTAGETQYF. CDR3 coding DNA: TGTGCCAGCAGCATAGGGACAGCCGGGGAGACCCAGTACTTC.

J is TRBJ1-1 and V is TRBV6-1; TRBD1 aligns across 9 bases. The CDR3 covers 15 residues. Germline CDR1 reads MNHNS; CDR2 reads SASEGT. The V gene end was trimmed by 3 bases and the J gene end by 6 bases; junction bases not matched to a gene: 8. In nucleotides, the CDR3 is TGTGCCAGCAGTGAGATCCACAGGGGGCATTCTGAAGCTTTCTTT. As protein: CASSEIHRGHSEAFF.